This TCR beta chain originates from a study of blood T cell repertoires in COVID-19. Overall study context: Italy, Spain and the United States were the sources of the convalescent and acute COVID-19 samples. The analysed material was cDNA or gDNA that came from T cells, B-cell-depleted T cells, or PBMCs.

The data were produced by immunoSEQ multiplex PCR, yet TCRdb's version contains in-frame clones alone and is incomplete. The data show about 40,000 clones, with around 90% seen just once and about 9.1% held by the top ten. The specimen was peripheral blood. The receptor's source is a woman over 75 with active COVID-19.

The CDR3 DNA reads TGTGCCAGTACGGGACAGTGGCTCAGCGGGACCCAGTACTTC. Translating it yields CASTGQWLSGTQYF. The chain has TRBV28 and TRBJ2-5; 7 bases map to TRBD1. V lost 9 bases to trimming and J lost 7 bases; unmatched junction nucleotides: 14. CDR1 MDHEN and CDR2 SYDVKM come from the germline V gene. CDR3 length: 14 residues.